This T cell receptor (beta chain) was obtained from a study of regulatory T cells in long-lasting Graves disease. Findings and limits, study-wide: TRBV28, TRBJ1-2 and TRBJ2-5 emerged as the favored segments in persistent disease.

For TCR beta, libraries came from iRepertoire HTBI primers and Arm-PCR of CDR3 regions. TCRdb used MiXCR to reprocess the multiplex PCR reads, holding one entry per CDR3 protein. The table lists roughly 420,000 distinct CDR3 sequences, roughly 16% of them singletons. Specified time point: newly diagnosed GD, antithyroid drugs for less than 3 months. Extracted PBMC RNA gave rise to the TCR library. Staff drew around 8.6 milliliters of peripheral blood into EDTA tubes. In this sample, this clonotype turned up many times. The antigen is undetermined. The V and J ends lost 7 bases and 10 bases, in that order; junction bases with no gene match: 10. This CDR3 region has 14 residues.

This clonotype originated in a female donor with Graves disease. The V gene is TRBV12-3 or TRBV12-4, the J gene TRBJ1-6, with 7 bases aligning to TRBD1. The starting material was peripheral blood mononuclear cells (PBMCs), obtained at new diagnosis, from a patient treated with antithyroid drugs. The chain's CDR3 is CASKTGTEGSPLHF. The CDR3 DNA is TGTGCCAGCAAAACCGGGACAGAGGGCTCACCCCTCCACTTT.